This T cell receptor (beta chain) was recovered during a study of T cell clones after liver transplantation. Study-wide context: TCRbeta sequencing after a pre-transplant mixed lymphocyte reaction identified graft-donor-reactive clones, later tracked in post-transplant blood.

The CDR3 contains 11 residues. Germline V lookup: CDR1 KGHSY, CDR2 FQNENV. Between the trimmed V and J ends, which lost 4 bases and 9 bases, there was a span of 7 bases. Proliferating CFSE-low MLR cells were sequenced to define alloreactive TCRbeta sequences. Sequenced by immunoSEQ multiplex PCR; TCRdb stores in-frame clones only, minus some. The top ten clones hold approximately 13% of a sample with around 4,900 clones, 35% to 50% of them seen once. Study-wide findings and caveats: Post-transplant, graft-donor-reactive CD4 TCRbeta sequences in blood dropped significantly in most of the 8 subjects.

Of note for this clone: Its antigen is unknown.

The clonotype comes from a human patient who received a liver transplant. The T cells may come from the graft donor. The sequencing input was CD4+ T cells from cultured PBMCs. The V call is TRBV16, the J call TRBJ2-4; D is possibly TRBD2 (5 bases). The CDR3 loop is CASSRGSIQYF. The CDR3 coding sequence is TGTGCCAGCAGCCGAGGGAGCATTCAGTACTTC.